This T cell receptor beta chain derives from a study of T cells in Graves' hyperthyroidism and ophthalmopathy. Note on this clonotype: The CDR3 carries no conserved terminal phenylalanine or tryptophan, so it likely arises from a read error.

Authors of the study amplified TCR beta CDR3 regions from RNA transcripts. A first-round RT-PCR of the TCR CDR3 used the HTBI primer set. One entry per CDR3 protein, called by TCRdb with MiXCR from the multiplex PCR reads. The data show about 700,000 distinct CDR3 sequences, 12% to 15% seen once. After removal of 3 bases from V and 2 bases from J, the junction contained 7 bases not matched to a gene. The CDR3 totals 16 residues. CDR1 KGHDR and CDR2 SFDVKD come from the germline V gene. This clonotype was sampled from a woman aged 18-35 years with Graves' hyperthyroidism. The chain carries TRBV24-1 and TRBJ2-5; 8 nucleotides line up with TRBD1. The sequencing sample was made of blood. Here the CDR3 DNA reads TGTGCCACCAGTGATCCCGCGACAGGGGATCAAGAGACCCAGTACCTC. The encoded protein is CATSDPATGDQETQYL.